These 9 T cell receptor beta chains were all obtained from the same sample, sequenced in a study of graft-versus-host responses after intestinal transplantation. These receptors' targets are unknown. The repertoire was sequenced with immunoSEQ multiplex PCR; TCRdb's copy has only in-frame clones and lacks some. The top ten clones hold less than 9.5% of a sample with 84,000 or so clones, around nine tenths of them seen once. The input for sequencing was unstimulated CD8+ T cells sorted from spleen or lymph node cells, taken before transplant. The source is a human donor who was the organ donor for an intestinal transplant.

The chain is built from TRBV4-1 and TRBJ1-1; D perhaps matches TRBD1 (5 bases). Trimming left V 0 bases short and J 2 bases short, with 16 bases between. CDR3 length: 17 amino acids. Germline V CDR1 and CDR2: MGHRA, YSYEKL. As DNA, the CDR3 is TGCGCCAGCAGCCAAGAAAGTACACAGGTCTCTAACACTGAAGCTTTCTTT. Translated, it gives CASSQESTQVSNTEAFF.

The chain joins TRBV28 to TRBJ2-6; D unresolved. The ends were cut back, 6 bases at V and 0 bases at J, with 9 bases in the middle. This CDR3 has 15 amino acids. The germline gives CDR1 MDHEN, CDR2 SYDVKM. CDR3 DNA sequence: TGTGCCAGCAGGTCGTGGATCTCTGGGGCCAACGTCCTGACTTTC. It yields the protein CASRSWISGANVLTF.

This chain links TRBV27 with TRBJ2-7, with 8 bases matching TRBD2. The germline V gene encodes CDR1 MNHEY and CDR2 SMNVEV (reference sequence). This CDR3 region has 14 residues. V lost 3 bases to trimming and J lost 0 bases; unmatched junction nucleotides: 1. CDR3 nucleotides: TGTGCCAGCAGTTTTAGCGGGGCCTCCTACGAGCAGTACTTC. The encoded protein is CASSFSGASYEQYF.

V and J are TRBV28 and TRBJ2-5; TRBD1 or TRBD2 may be the D gene (6 bases each). This CDR3 is 15 amino acids long. Trimming removed 2 bases at V and 5 bases at J, with 15 bases between. Per germline, CDR1 MDHEN and CDR2 SYDVKM. The CDR3 loop is CASSLNRGRGETQYF. The CDR3 nucleotides read TGTGCCAGCAGTTTAAACCGGGGGCGCGGGGAGACCCAGTACTTC.

The rearrangement uses TRBV25-1 and TRBJ2-1, with TRBD2 identical over 7 bases. With 7 bases clipped from V and 0 bases from J, the junction kept 6 bases outside the gene matches. Per germline, CDR1 MGHDK and CDR2 SYGVNS. This CDR3 spans 15 amino acids. The DNA for the CDR3 is TGTGCCAGCACAGCTCCGGGGGGCTCCTACAATGAGCAGTTCTTC. It codes for CASTAPGGSYNEQFF.

This clone was recorded only once. The rearrangement links TRBV15 to TRBJ1-2; possible D gene TRBD1, 5 bases. CDR1 and CDR2 (germline): LNHNV, YYDKDF (reference sequence). This CDR3 is 18 amino acids long. V shed 3 bases and J shed 0 bases, with 20 bases lying between them. The CDR3 region is CATSSRIQQDSANYGYTF. CDR3 in DNA: TGTGCCACCAGCAGTCGCATTCAACAGGACTCAGCTAACTATGGCTACACCTTC.

The rearrangement links TRBV4-1 to TRBJ2-7; 8 bases map to TRBD2. This CDR3 is built from 16 residues. Trimming cost V 4 bases and J 1 base; bases outside gene matches: 9. The germline V gene has CDR1 MGHRA and CDR2 YSYEKL. CDR3 bases: TGCGCCAGCAGCCCCTTCCCGGGGGGGGCATCCTACGAGCAGTACTTC. This sequence encodes CASSPFPGGASYEQYF.

V usage is TRBV4-2 and J usage is TRBJ2-3; 10 bases match TRBD2. The CDR3 runs 16 residues. Trimming at V came to 5 bases and at J to 3 bases, leaving 8 bases not matched to a gene. Germline lookup yields CDR1 LGHNA and CDR2 YNFKEQ. Here the CDR3 reads CASSEERGGLTDTQYF. DNA for the CDR3: TGTGCCAGCAGCGAGGAGCGGGGGGGCCTTACAGATACGCAGTATTTT.

This clone has a handful of counts. V usage is TRBV19 and J usage is TRBJ2-7; D perhaps matches TRBD1 (6 bases). The CDR3 consists of 15 residues. Germline CDR1 reads LNHDA; CDR2 reads SQIVND (reference sequence). Trimming removed 2 bases at V and 3 bases at J, with 14 bases between. The CDR3 here is CASSIFRGPGYEQYF. CDR3 DNA: TGTGCCAGTAGTATATTCAGGGGTCCGGGCTACGAGCAGTACTTC.